Presented here are 12 T cell receptor beta chains from one specimen sequenced in a study of regulatory T cells in long-lasting Graves disease (dated by TCRdb to the early 2020s). Sample time point, as interpreted from the label and publication: newly diagnosed GD, antithyroid drugs for less than 3 months. For both TCR sequencing and RNA sequencing, RNA was extracted from PBMCs in TRIzol. The protocol used for the library was multiplex PCR. TCRdb records Illumina HiSeq 4000 as the sequencer. TCR beta libraries were built with iRepertoire HTBI primers and Arm-PCR amplification of CDR3 regions. The public sequencing data were trimmed at Q25 with fastp and processed into clonotypes with MiXCR by TCRdb, which kept only in-frame beta chains. One record per CDR3 amino acid sequence lists the most common genes and DNA. Present in this sample are about 220,000 distinct CDR3 sequences, around 20% of which were seen just once. The ten largest clones capture roughly 10% of the sample.

These data also featured in a second study, about T cells in Graves' hyperthyroidism and ophthalmopathy.

Sequencing was performed on peripheral blood mononuclear cells (PBMCs), taken at new diagnosis, from a patient treated with antithyroid drugs. These receptors all come from a woman aged 25-40 years with Graves disease. Donor details come from another sample of the same person, matched by shared clones.

This clonotype was seen ten or more times. The chain employs TRBV6-1 and TRBJ1-4; D is perhaps TRBD1 (6 bases). Trimming shortened V by 7 bases and J by 1 base, and 10 bases separated the two germline ends. The germline CDR1 and CDR2 sequences are MNHNS and SASEGT. The CDR3 extends over 14 amino acids. CDR3 region: CASMRGGTNEKLFF. DNA of the CDR3: TGTGCCAGCATGAGGGGGGGAACTAATGAAAAACTGTTTTTT.

The V and J genes are TRBV25-1 and TRBJ2-7, with D unclear. V lost 6 bases to trimming and J lost 0 bases, with 9 bases between them. Per the germline V gene, CDR1 is MGHDK and CDR2 is SYGVNS. The CDR3 extends over 13 amino acids. The CDR3 here is CASRRQVSYEQYF. In DNA form, the CDR3 reads TGTGCCAGCAGACGCCAGGTCTCCTACGAGCAGTACTTC.

This clonotype was seen repeatedly, ten times or more. The chain is built from TRBV18 and TRBJ1-1; tentatively, D is TRBD1 (6 bases). V lost 1 base and J lost 1, with 10 bases in between. This CDR3 region has 15 residues. Germline assignment: CDR1 KGHSH and CDR2 LQKENI. CDR3 sequence (DNA): TGTGCCAGCTCACCACTGCTACAGGGGAACACTGAAGCTTTCTTT. Translating it yields CASSPLLQGNTEAFF.

On this clonotype: Just one base apart from a much larger clone, this may be a read error. The chain has TRBV6-1 and TRBJ2-7, with a possible D match to TRBD1 (6 bases). This CDR3 is built from 14 residues. Germline V gene lookup returns CDR1 MNHNS and CDR2 SASEGT. This chain's CDR3 is CASRGQGSAYGQYF. Written as DNA, the CDR3 is TGTGCCAGCAGGGGGCAGGGGTCGGCCTACGGGCAGTACTTC.

This clonotype was recorded many times. The chain recombines TRBV9 with TRBJ2-3; TRBD2 aligns across 11 bases. This CDR3 has 15 amino acids. The V gene's germline CDR1 is SGDLS and CDR2 YYNGEE. The ends lost 0 bases at V and 3 bases at J; junction bases unmatched: 0. This CDR3 is CASSVGLAGTDTQYF. The CDR3 nucleotides read TGTGCCAGCAGCGTAGGACTAGCGGGGACAGATACGCAGTATTTT.

This clonotype was seen only once. The CDR3 region is CASSEWDRGQGVGYTF. For the CDR3, the DNA is TGTGCCAGCAGTGAATGGGACAGGGGACAGGGAGTTGGCTACACCTTC. The rearrangement uses TRBV6-1 and TRBJ1-2; 10 bases map to TRBD1. The CDR3 is 16 residues long. The V and J ends lost 2 bases and 7 bases, in that order; junction bases with no gene match: 10. Germline V gene sequence: CDR1 MNHNS, CDR2 SASEGT.

This clonotype was observed at least ten times. The chain joins TRBV5-1 to TRBJ1-2, with TRBD1 as a possible D gene (6 bases). There are 13 residues in the CDR3. The ends were cut back, 4 bases at V and 3 bases at J, with 10 bases in the middle. Looked up from germline, CDR1 is SGHRS and CDR2 is YFSETQ. In nucleotides, the CDR3 is TGCGCCAGCAGCCCCAGGACAGACTATGGCTACACCTTC. Its translation is CASSPRTDYGYTF.

This clonotype appeared many times. The chain has TRBV7-3 and TRBJ1-2; D may be TRBD1 (5 bases). V was cut by 8 bases and J by 4 bases, with 11 bases left in between. The CDR3 consists of 12 residues. Germline CDR1 reads SGHTA; CDR2 reads FQGTGA. The CDR3 reads CASGNGGYGYTF. As DNA, the CDR3 is TGTGCCAGCGGAAATGGGGGCTATGGCTACACCTTC.

This clonotype has a single count. V is TRBV29-1 and J is TRBJ2-2; a weak D match, TRBD1 (6 bases). Germline CDR1 is SQVTM and CDR2 is ANQGSEA. V was pared by 4 bases and J by 2 bases, with 11 bases between. The CDR3 totals 14 residues. The CDR3 here is CSVVQGLNTGELFF. Here the CDR3 DNA reads TGCAGCGTTGTACAGGGTCTCAACACCGGGGAGCTGTTTTTT.

This clonotype was counted many times. The chain links TRBV18 to TRBJ2-1; D might be TRBD2 (5 bases). This CDR3 has 16 residues. Trimming removed 6 bases from V and 5 bases from J, with 20 bases in between. CDR1 and CDR2 (germline): KGHSH, LQKENI. The CDR3 DNA reads TGTGCCAGCTCTCCTCTCCGGGCCCTCGGGAACAATGAGCAGTTCTTC. Amino acid sequence: CASSPLRALGNNEQFF.

Worth noting for this clonotype: A much larger clone is a single base away; this may be a read error. The CDR3 is CASSLSGVGAEAFF. The CDR3 nucleotides read TGTGCCAGCAGTTTATCCGGGGTTGGGGCCGAAGCTTTCTTT. The rearrangement uses TRBV28 and TRBJ1-1, with D possibly being TRBD1 (5 bases). In germline, CDR1 is MDHEN, CDR2 SYDVKM. This CDR3 contains 14 residues. V lost 1 base and J 8 bases, leaving 14 bases between the germline ends.

Ten or more counts support this clonotype. The J gene is TRBJ2-7, the V gene TRBV29-1; 9 bases match TRBD2. Germline CDR1 reads SQVTM; CDR2 reads ANQGSEA. V dropped 4 bases and J dropped 0; count of bases not matched to a gene: 7. This CDR3 is 15 amino acids long. In DNA form, the CDR3 reads TGCAGCGTTGCGGCTAGCGGGGACAGCTCCTACGAGCAGTACTTC. Residues: CSVAASGDSSYEQYF.